A selection of T cell receptor beta chains follows, all from one sample in a study of blood T cell repertoires in COVID-19. Sequencing used immunoSEQ multiplex PCR; TCRdb keeps in-frame clones, though not all of them. This table has over 250,000 clones, more than 75% appearing once. Sequencing used PBMCs or T cells enriched from blood (not recorded which). These receptors originate from a woman aged 55-70 years in a cohort exposed to, infected with or recovered from COVID-19 (not recorded which). CDR3s include the opening cysteine and the closing phenylalanine or tryptophan. Each record gives: CDR3 length, clone size, J gene, V gene, D gene, CDR3 protein, CDR3 DNA. A D gene is named only where the DNA matches it firmly. Some rows have no size entry. The others give once, few or many, or a class for an expanded clone.

len: 15; abundance: NA; j_gene: TRBJ2-2; v_gene: TRBV18; d_gene: TRBD1; CDR3aa: CASSAGQGYTGELFF; CDR3nt: TGTGCCAGCTCAGCGGGACAGGGGTACACCGGGGAGCTGTTTTTT
len: 12; abundance: NA; j_gene: TRBJ1-1; v_gene: TRBV2; d_gene: TRBD1; CDR3aa: CAIRTGSTEAFF; CDR3nt: TGTGCCATAAGGACAGGCTCCACTGAAGCTTTCTTT
len: 12; abundance: NA; j_gene: TRBJ1-2; v_gene: TRBV19; d_gene: TRBD1; CDR3aa: CASRQGTYGYTF; CDR3nt: TGTGCCAGTAGACAGGGGACCTATGGCTACACCTTC
len: 13; abundance: NA; j_gene: TRBJ2-1; v_gene: TRBV15; d_gene: NA; CDR3aa: CATKPENSREQFF; CDR3nt: TGTGCCACCAAACCCGAGAACAGTCGGGAGCAGTTCTTC
len: 16; abundance: NA; j_gene: TRBJ2-6; v_gene: TRBV29-1; d_gene: NA; CDR3aa: CSGRRGLLTGANVLTF; CDR3nt: TGCAGCGGAAGGAGAGGACTTCTGACTGGGGCCAACGTCCTGACTTTC
len: 13; abundance: NA; j_gene: TRBJ2-5; v_gene: TRBV28; d_gene: NA; CDR3aa: CATTPQGKETQYF; CDR3nt: TGTGCCACTACCCCCCAGGGGAAGGAGACCCAGTACTTC
len: 14; abundance: NA; j_gene: TRBJ1-2; v_gene: TRBV2; d_gene: NA; CDR3aa: CASSKDGGDYGYTF; CDR3nt: TGTGCCAGCAGTAAGGACGGGGGAGACTATGGCTACACCTTC
len: 14; abundance: NA; j_gene: TRBJ1-5; v_gene: TRBV10-3; d_gene: NA; CDR3aa: CAISDRVSNQPQHF; CDR3nt: TGTGCCATCAGTGACAGGGTTAGCAATCAGCCCCAGCATTTT
len: 16; abundance: NA; j_gene: TRBJ2-1; v_gene: TRBV24-1; d_gene: NA; CDR3aa: CATSDFLVQGNNEQFF; CDR3nt: TGTGCCACCAGTGATTTCCTGGTACAGGGCAACAATGAGCAGTTCTTC
len: 14; abundance: NA; j_gene: TRBJ2-3; v_gene: TRBV11-3; d_gene: NA; CDR3aa: CASSKTQGRDTQYF; CDR3nt: TGTGCCAGCAGCAAAACCCAGGGGCGGGATACGCAGTATTTT
len: 12; abundance: NA; j_gene: TRBJ2-7; v_gene: TRBV7-2; d_gene: NA; CDR3aa: CASSLSGNEQYF; CDR3nt: TGTGCCAGCAGCTTATCAGGCAACGAGCAGTACTTC
len: 16; abundance: few; j_gene: TRBJ2-5; v_gene: TRBV24-1; d_gene: TRBD2; CDR3aa: CATSDPATSGKETQYF; CDR3nt: TGTGCCACCAGTGACCCTGCGACTAGCGGGAAAGAGACCCAGTACTTC
len: 16; abundance: NA; j_gene: TRBJ2-2; v_gene: TRBV11-3; d_gene: TRBD2; CDR3aa: CASSYDSGSKTGELFF; CDR3nt: TGTGCCAGCAGTTACGATAGCGGGAGCAAGACCGGGGAGCTGTTTTTT
len: 14; abundance: NA; j_gene: TRBJ1-2; v_gene: TRBV28; d_gene: TRBD1; CDR3aa: CASREMGQGPTLTF; CDR3nt: TGTGCCAGCAGGGAGATGGGACAGGGGCCCACTCTCACCTTC
len: 17; abundance: NA; j_gene: TRBJ1-5; v_gene: TRBV20-1; d_gene: NA; CDR3aa: CSASRKGVRDSNQPQHF; CDR3nt: TGCAGTGCTAGTCGAAAAGGGGTGAGAGATAGCAATCAGCCCCAGCATTTT
len: 16; abundance: NA; j_gene: TRBJ1-5; v_gene: TRBV6-5; d_gene: NA; CDR3aa: CASSYGAAYSNQPQHF; CDR3nt: TGTGCCAGCAGTTACGGAGCAGCTTATAGCAATCAGCCCCAGCATTTT
len: 15; abundance: NA; j_gene: TRBJ2-5; v_gene: TRBV28; d_gene: TRBD1; CDR3aa: CASSLFGTGQKTQYF; CDR3nt: TGTGCCAGCAGTTTATTTGGGACAGGGCAAAAGACCCAGTACTTC
len: 17; abundance: once; j_gene: TRBJ1-3; v_gene: TRBV21-1; d_gene: NA; CDR3aa: CASSKEFRGFSGNTIYF; CDR3nt: TGTGCCAGCAGCAAAGAATTCAGAGGGTTCTCTGGAAACACCATATATTTT
len: 15; abundance: NA; j_gene: TRBJ1-5; v_gene: TRBV7-2; d_gene: TRBD1; CDR3aa: CASSFGQGSNQPQHF; CDR3nt: TGTGCCAGCAGCTTCGGACAGGGTAGCAATCAGCCCCAGCATTTT
len: 16; abundance: NA; j_gene: TRBJ1-5; v_gene: TRBV19; d_gene: TRBD1; CDR3aa: CASRPPPGGSNQPQHF; CDR3nt: TGTGCCAGTAGGCCACCACCAGGGGGGAGCAATCAGCCCCAGCATTTT
len: 16; abundance: NA; j_gene: TRBJ2-3; v_gene: TRBV11-2; d_gene: TRBD2; CDR3aa: CASSLGGGRGTDTQYF; CDR3nt: TGTGCCAGCAGCTTAGGGGGCGGGAGGGGCACAGATACGCAGTATTTT
len: 15; abundance: NA; j_gene: TRBJ2-7; v_gene: TRBV24-1; d_gene: TRBD1; CDR3aa: CATSQKLTGGYEQYF; CDR3nt: TGTGCCACCAGCCAGAAATTGACAGGGGGGTACGAGCAGTACTTC
len: 15; abundance: NA; j_gene: TRBJ1-4; v_gene: TRBV19; d_gene: NA; CDR3aa: CASSIEGGRLEKLFF; CDR3nt: TGTGCCAGTAGTATAGAAGGAGGACGGCTTGAAAAACTGTTTTTT
len: 15; abundance: NA; j_gene: TRBJ2-2; v_gene: TRBV10-2; d_gene: NA; CDR3aa: CASSDPSRYTGELFF; CDR3nt: TGCGCCAGCAGTGATCCTTCCAGATACACCGGGGAGCTGTTTTTT
len: 14; abundance: NA; j_gene: TRBJ2-7; v_gene: TRBV18; d_gene: TRBD1; CDR3aa: CASSPMGQPYEQYF; CDR3nt: TGTGCCAGCTCGCCTATGGGACAGCCCTACGAGCAGTACTTC
len: 15; abundance: NA; j_gene: TRBJ2-7; v_gene: TRBV10-3; d_gene: TRBD2; CDR3aa: CAISDGLAGSYEQYF; CDR3nt: TGTGCCATCAGTGACGGACTAGCGGGATCCTACGAGCAGTACTTC
len: 12; abundance: NA; j_gene: TRBJ1-2; v_gene: TRBV27; d_gene: NA; CDR3aa: CASSLFGDGYTF; CDR3nt: TGTGCCAGCAGTTTATTCGGGGATGGCTACACCTTC
len: 16; abundance: NA; j_gene: TRBJ2-1; v_gene: TRBV7-3; d_gene: TRBD2; CDR3aa: CASSTLAGGTYNEQFF; CDR3nt: TGTGCCAGCAGCACACTAGCGGGAGGGACCTACAATGAGCAGTTCTTC
len: 12; abundance: NA; j_gene: TRBJ2-6; v_gene: TRBV28; d_gene: NA; CDR3aa: CASSLGANVLTF; CDR3nt: TGTGCCAGTTCTCTGGGGGCCAACGTCCTGACTTTC
len: 17; abundance: NA; j_gene: TRBJ2-1; v_gene: TRBV28; d_gene: TRBD2; CDR3aa: CASSLFRTRGSYNEQFF; CDR3nt: TGTGCCAGCAGTTTATTCCGGACTAGGGGCTCCTACAATGAGCAGTTCTTC
len: 14; abundance: NA; j_gene: TRBJ1-6; v_gene: TRBV5-6; d_gene: TRBD1; CDR3aa: CASTQTGRNSPLHF; CDR3nt: TGTGCCAGCACCCAGACAGGGCGAAATTCACCCCTCCACTTT
len: 16; abundance: many; j_gene: TRBJ1-3; v_gene: TRBV7-8; d_gene: NA; CDR3aa: CASSLVGTPLGNTIYF; CDR3nt: TGTGCCAGCAGCTTAGTCGGGACACCGCTTGGAAACACCATATATTTT
len: 14; abundance: NA; j_gene: TRBJ2-2; v_gene: TRBV5-1; d_gene: NA; CDR3aa: CASTTRDRTGELFF; CDR3nt: TGCGCCAGCACAACTAGGGATAGGACCGGGGAGCTGTTTTTT
len: 16; abundance: NA; j_gene: TRBJ1-6; v_gene: TRBV28; d_gene: NA; CDR3aa: CASTRPRDRANSPLHF; CDR3nt: TGTGCCAGCACCCGTCCCCGGGATCGGGCTAATTCACCCCTCCACTTT
len: 14; abundance: NA; j_gene: TRBJ2-7; v_gene: TRBV30; d_gene: TRBD1; CDR3aa: CAWSVRQGTSEQYF; CDR3nt: TGTGCCTGGAGTGTTCGACAGGGGACCAGCGAGCAGTACTTC
len: 14; abundance: NA; j_gene: TRBJ2-6; v_gene: TRBV28; d_gene: NA; CDR3aa: CASSYNSGANVLTF; CDR3nt: TGTGCCAGCAGTTACAACTCTGGGGCCAACGTCCTGACTTTC
len: 14; abundance: NA; j_gene: TRBJ1-5; v_gene: TRBV30; d_gene: TRBD1; CDR3aa: CAWSVKGAAQPQHF; CDR3nt: TGTGCCTGGAGTGTAAAGGGGGCAGCTCAGCCCCAGCATTTT
len: 14; abundance: NA; j_gene: TRBJ2-3; v_gene: TRBV5-1; d_gene: NA; CDR3aa: CASSLELGADTQYF; CDR3nt: TGCGCCAGCAGCTTGGAGCTGGGAGCAGATACGCAGTATTTT
len: 13; abundance: NA; j_gene: TRBJ1-1; v_gene: TRBV5-8; d_gene: NA; CDR3aa: CASSRVLNTEAFF; CDR3nt: TGTGCCAGCAGCCGTGTCCTGAACACTGAAGCTTTCTTT
len: 15; abundance: NA; j_gene: TRBJ2-1; v_gene: TRBV6-5; d_gene: NA; CDR3aa: CATMGWEDRDNEQFF; CDR3nt: TGTGCCACCATGGGGTGGGAGGATCGGGACAATGAGCAGTTCTTC
len: 17; abundance: NA; j_gene: TRBJ1-3; v_gene: TRBV7-8; d_gene: TRBD1; CDR3aa: CASSLGDRGRVGNTIYF; CDR3nt: TGTGCCAGCAGCTTAGGGGACAGGGGGCGCGTTGGAAACACCATATATTTT
len: 14; abundance: NA; j_gene: TRBJ2-3; v_gene: TRBV29-1; d_gene: TRBD2; CDR3aa: CSSQIAGGQDTQYF; CDR3nt: TGCAGCTCGCAAATAGCGGGAGGCCAAGATACGCAGTATTTT
len: 17; abundance: NA; j_gene: TRBJ2-5; v_gene: TRBV28; d_gene: NA; CDR3aa: CASSTFLVRDTQETQYF; CDR3nt: TGTGCCAGCAGCACCTTTCTCGTCCGGGACACCCAAGAGACCCAGTACTTC
len: 13; abundance: NA; j_gene: TRBJ2-1; v_gene: TRBV12-3/TRBV12-4; d_gene: TRBD1; CDR3aa: CASSFRQGGEQFF; CDR3nt: TGTGCCAGCAGTTTCCGACAGGGGGGGGAGCAGTTCTTC
len: 16; abundance: NA; j_gene: TRBJ2-3; v_gene: TRBV6-6; d_gene: TRBD2; CDR3aa: CASSSTLLAGTDTQYF; CDR3nt: TGTGCCAGCAGTTCTACGTTACTAGCGGGCACAGATACGCAGTATTTT
len: 12; abundance: NA; j_gene: TRBJ1-2; v_gene: TRBV19; d_gene: NA; CDR3aa: CASKDFSYGYTF; CDR3nt: TGTGCCAGCAAGGACTTTTCCTATGGCTACACCTTC
len: 13; abundance: NA; j_gene: TRBJ2-1; v_gene: TRBV24-1; d_gene: TRBD2; CDR3aa: CATTNSGSGEQFF; CDR3nt: TGTGCCACCACCAACAGCGGGAGTGGTGAGCAGTTCTTC
len: 19; abundance: NA; j_gene: TRBJ2-6; v_gene: TRBV7-3; d_gene: NA; CDR3aa: CASSLWPPSAASGANVLTF; CDR3nt: TGTGCCAGCAGCTTATGGCCCCCCAGCGCGGCCTCTGGGGCCAACGTCCTGACTTTC